These 18 T cell receptor beta chains were sequenced from one sample in a study of control samples from healthy donors and cancer patients. The assay was immunoSEQ multiplex PCR, and TCRdb's table has in-frame clones only and misses some. The table includes some 7,200 clones, roughly 85% detected once. The sequencing sample was made of PBMCs. Receptor source: a man aged 70 or older with lung cancer.

V and J are TRBV15 and TRBJ1-2; D possibly corresponds to TRBD1 (6 bases). CDR3 length equals 14 residues. V lost 5 bases and J 8 bases, leaving 18 bases between the germline ends. Germline loops: CDR1 LNHNV, CDR2 YYDKDF (reference sequence). The CDR3, as DNA: TGTGCCACCAGCTTGGCTTATGACAGGAGGGGCTACACCTTC. Residues: CATSLAYDRRGYTF.

The V call is TRBV4-1, the J call TRBJ1-2; D gene ambiguous. CDR1 is MGHRA and CDR2 is YSYEKL in the germline V gene. This CDR3 is built from 13 residues. V shed 4 bases and J shed 4 bases, with 10 bases lying between them. In nucleotides, the CDR3 is TGCGCCAGCAGCCTTACGTGGGGCTATGGCTACACCTTC. Protein: CASSLTWGYGYTF.

The V gene is TRBV14, the J gene TRBJ2-1, with 9 bases lining up with TRBD2. The CDR3 contains 15 residues. V was pared by 6 bases and J by 4 bases, with 7 bases of the junction left unmatched. Germline V gene lookup returns CDR1 SGHDN and CDR2 FVKESK. The CDR3 loop reads CASSPGTSMYNEQFF. As DNA, the CDR3 is TGTGCCAGCAGTCCCGGGACTAGCATGTACAATGAGCAGTTCTTC. The full variable domain, rest sourced from reference TRBV14 and TRBJ2-1, is EAGVTQFPSHSVIEKGQTVTLRCDPISGHDNLYWYRRVMGKEIKFLLHFVKESKQDESGMPNNRFLAERTGGTYSTLKVQPAELEDSGVYFCASSPGTSMYNEQFFGPGTRLTVL.

The chain recombines TRBV27 with TRBJ1-6; D may be TRBD1 (6 bases). The CDR3 runs 15 residues. The V end was cut by 2 bases, the J end by 8 bases, with 13 bases between. The germline V gene has CDR1 MNHEY and CDR2 SMNVEV (reference sequence). Written as DNA, the CDR3 is TGTGCCAGCAGTTTAATCAGGGGAGGGCATTCACCCCTCCACTTT. As protein: CASSLIRGGHSPLHF.

The chain has TRBV29-1 and TRBJ2-3; D may be TRBD1 (6 bases). V dropped 6 bases and J dropped 0 bases, with 13 bases sitting between them. Germline CDR1 SQVTM, CDR2 ANQGSEA. The CDR3 consists of 14 residues. The CDR3 sequence: CSVVGQWSTDTQYF. As DNA, the CDR3 is TGCAGCGTCGTTGGACAGTGGAGCACAGATACGCAGTATTTT.

The gene calls are TRBV12-3 or TRBV12-4 and TRBJ2-1; D unresolved. The CDR3 is 12 amino acids. Trimming left V 6 bases short and J 8 bases short, with 11 bases between. The CDR3 is CASSLVVDEQFF. As DNA, the CDR3 is TGTGCCAGCAGCCTTGTAGTCGATGAGCAGTTCTTC.

This sequence joins TRBV19 and TRBJ1-5, with 7 bases matching TRBD1. Germline V gene lookup returns CDR1 LNHDA and CDR2 SQIVND (reference sequence). The CDR3 consists of 17 residues. Trimming removed 4 bases from V and 5 bases from J; junction bases left unmatched: 14. The CDR3 spells CASSRNNRGGGDQPQHF. Here the CDR3 DNA reads TGTGCCAGTAGTAGAAATAACAGGGGTGGAGGTGATCAGCCCCAGCATTTT.

The chain couples TRBV6-2 or TRBV6-3 to TRBJ2-1; 10 bases are shared with TRBD2. The germline gives CDR1 MNHEY, CDR2 SVGEGT. CDR3 size: 15 residues. The J segment lost 7 bases and the V segment lost 2 bases, leaving 5 bases of the junction unmatched. CDR3 loop: CASSYILAGFNEQFF. In nucleotides, the CDR3 is TGTGCCAGCAGTTACATACTAGCGGGATTTAATGAGCAGTTCTTC.

Of note for this clone: One end of the junction varies from germline; a read error may be responsible. The genes are TRBV28 and TRBJ2-1; 7 nucleotides match TRBD1. The CDR3 has 12 amino acids. Germline V gene data show CDR1 as MDHEN and CDR2 as SYDVKM. In nucleotides, the CDR3 is TGTGCCAGCAGTTTACCCCAACAGGGGATGGTCTTC. It codes for CASSLPQQGMVF.

V and J are TRBV18 and TRBJ2-3; no clear D. The CDR3 spans 14 residues. Between the trimmed V and J ends, which lost 3 bases and 0 bases, there was a span of 7 bases. Germline loops: CDR1 KGHSH, CDR2 LQKENI. For the CDR3, the DNA is TGTGCCAGCTCACCTACAGTAAGCACAGATACGCAGTATTTT. Protein product: CASSPTVSTDTQYF.

V gene TRBV5-1 combines with J gene TRBJ1-5; tentatively, D is TRBD1 (6 bases). V dropped 0 bases and J dropped 1 base, with 8 bases sitting between them. The length of the CDR3 is 15 residues. The V gene's germline CDR1 is SGHRS and CDR2 YFSETQ. This CDR3 is CASSLEGQSNQPQHF. The CDR3 DNA sequence: TGCGCCAGCAGCTTGGAAGGACAGAGCAATCAGCCCCAGCATTTT.

The rearrangement links TRBV9 to TRBJ1-1; no clear D. The length of the CDR3 is 13 residues. Germline loops: CDR1 SGDLS, CDR2 YYNGEE. The V end was cut by 4 bases, the J end by 3 bases, with 10 bases between. CDR3 coding DNA: TGTGCCAGCAGCTTCGTTGGGGACACTGAAGCTTTCTTT. This gives the protein CASSFVGDTEAFF.

The chain has TRBV11-2 and TRBJ2-3; maybe TRBD1 (6 bases). The CDR3 is 13 amino acids. Trimming pared 5 bases from V and 6 bases from J, leaving 12 bases between. CDR1 is SGHAT and CDR2 is FQNNGV in the germline V gene. The CDR3 region is CASSQGFRDTQYF. CDR3 coding DNA: TGTGCCAGCAGCCAGGGGTTTAGGGATACGCAGTATTTT.

The chain is built from TRBV24-1 and TRBJ2-7, with 7 bases aligning to TRBD1. Germline values: CDR1 KGHDR, CDR2 SFDVKD. The trim removed 6 bases at V and 2 bases at J, leaving 3 bases unmatched. CDR3 length equals 13 residues. As DNA, the CDR3 is TGTGCCACCAGTCGGACAGGAGCCTACGAGCAGTACTTC. Encoded protein: CATSRTGAYEQYF.

In this sample, this clone turned up a few times. The rearrangement uses TRBV18 and TRBJ2-7; maybe TRBD1 (6 bases). V lost 6 bases and J 3 bases, leaving 18 bases between the germline ends. The CDR3 contains 15 residues. The germline V gene has CDR1 KGHSH and CDR2 LQKENI. For the CDR3, the DNA is TGTGCCAGCTCCCCTACCTCACAGGGTCTCTACGAGCAGTACTTC. Amino acid sequence: CASSPTSQGLYEQYF.

This chain links TRBV7-9 with TRBJ2-7; D is ambiguous. There are 11 residues in the CDR3. Germline V gene lookup returns CDR1 SEHNR and CDR2 FQNEAQ (reference sequence). The V end was cut by 3 bases, the J end by 2 bases, with 2 bases between. CDR3 protein: CASSFPYEQYF. The CDR3 region has the DNA TGTGCCAGCAGCTTTCCCTACGAGCAGTACTTC.

The table lists this clone with a count of one. The chain joins TRBV18 to TRBJ1-1; D gene ambiguous. V gave up 1 base and J gave up 1 base, with 7 bases separating them. Germline values: CDR1 KGHSH, CDR2 LQKENI. The CDR3 is made up of 14 amino acids. The CDR3 nucleotides are TGTGCCAGCTCACCACAGGGTACGAACACTGAAGCTTTCTTT. The encoded protein is CASSPQGTNTEAFF.

V and J are TRBV27 and TRBJ2-6, with 9 bases that match TRBD1. CDR3 size: 18 residues. From germline, CDR1 is MNHEY and CDR2 SMNVEV (reference sequence). With 3 bases clipped from V and 1 base from J, the junction kept 7 bases outside the gene matches. CDR3 bases: TGTGCCAGCAGTTTTTTCGGGACAGGGTTTTCTGGGGCCAACGTCCTGACTTTC. Its protein is CASSFFGTGFSGANVLTF.